Listed below are T cell receptor beta chains from one sample, sequenced in a study of cytomegalovirus exposure and HLA in healthy donors. The method was immunoSEQ multiplex PCR; TCRdb's version includes in-frame clones alone and lacks a portion of them. Counted here are around 150,000 clones, approximately 81% occurring once; the ten biggest clones make up 7%. The sample was PBMCs. These receptors were taken from a woman aged 25 to 39 in good health and CMV-seropositive. CDR3s include the opening cysteine and the closing phenylalanine or tryptophan. The D gene is left open where the match is weak. Only part of the rows carry a size: once, few, many, or a class if the clone is expanded.

j_gene: TRBJ1-3
v_gene: TRBV4-2
abundance: NA
d_gene: TRBD1
CDR3aa: CASSPTGGSGNTIYF
CDR3nt: TGTGCCAGCAGCCCTACAGGGGGCTCTGGAAACACCATATATTTT

j_gene: TRBJ2-3
v_gene: TRBV4-3
abundance: NA
d_gene: TRBD2
CDR3aa: CATLGGTPRDTQYF
CDR3nt: TGCGCCACCCTGGGAGGGACTCCGAGGGATACGCAGTATTTT

j_gene: TRBJ1-1
v_gene: TRBV5-1
abundance: NA
d_gene: NA
CDR3aa: CASSLWAGDTEAFF
CDR3nt: TGCGCCAGCAGCTTGTGGGCAGGGGACACTGAAGCTTTCTTT

j_gene: TRBJ1-4
v_gene: TRBV19
abundance: NA
d_gene: TRBD1
CDR3aa: CASPQGLRTNEKLFF
CDR3nt: TGTGCCAGTCCACAGGGGTTGAGGACTAATGAAAAACTGTTTTTT

j_gene: TRBJ1-6
v_gene: TRBV11-3
abundance: NA
d_gene: NA
CDR3aa: CASSLQSGSPLHF
CDR3nt: TGTGCCAGCAGCTTACAGTCTGGTTCACCCCTCCACTTT

j_gene: TRBJ2-7
v_gene: TRBV7-9
abundance: once
d_gene: TRBD1
CDR3aa: CASSFPGTGSLYEQYF
CDR3nt: TGTGCCAGCAGCTTTCCCGGGACAGGGAGCTTATACGAGCAGTACTTC

j_gene: TRBJ2-1
v_gene: TRBV4-3
abundance: NA
d_gene: TRBD2
CDR3aa: CASSQVPLAGNGNEQFF
CDR3nt: TGCGCCAGCAGCCAAGTCCCACTAGCGGGGAATGGAAATGAGCAGTTCTTC

j_gene: TRBJ1-4
v_gene: TRBV6-5
abundance: NA
d_gene: NA
CDR3aa: CASSYSIQRMDEKLFF
CDR3nt: TGTGCCAGCAGTTACTCGATTCAGAGGATGGATGAAAAACTGTTTTTT

j_gene: TRBJ2-2
v_gene: TRBV9
abundance: NA
d_gene: NA
CDR3aa: CASSVGAGAGELFF
CDR3nt: TGTGCCAGCAGCGTAGGGGCCGGCGCCGGGGAGCTGTTTTTT

j_gene: TRBJ1-5
v_gene: TRBV6-5
abundance: NA
d_gene: NA
CDR3aa: CASRQQALGNQPQHF
CDR3nt: TGTGCCAGCAGGCAACAGGCATTGGGCAATCAGCCCCAGCATTTT

j_gene: TRBJ2-7
v_gene: TRBV5-6
abundance: NA
d_gene: NA
CDR3aa: CASSTALGRRAYEQYF
CDR3nt: TGTGCCAGCAGCACGGCGTTGGGGCGCCGGGCCTACGAGCAGTACTTC

j_gene: TRBJ1-2
v_gene: TRBV5-6
abundance: NA
d_gene: NA
CDR3aa: CASRGGGATNYGYTF
CDR3nt: TGTGCCAGCCGGGGAGGAGGGGCCACTAACTATGGCTACACCTTC

j_gene: TRBJ2-3
v_gene: TRBV4-3
abundance: NA
d_gene: NA
CDR3aa: CASSQDIWSESTDTQYF
CDR3nt: TGCGCCAGCAGCCAAGATATTTGGTCAGAAAGCACAGATACGCAGTATTTT

j_gene: TRBJ1-2
v_gene: TRBV28
abundance: few
d_gene: TRBD1
CDR3aa: CASKLTGTGGFSYGYTF
CDR3nt: TGTGCCAGCAAATTAACCGGGACAGGGGGTTTTAGCTATGGCTACACCTTC

j_gene: TRBJ1-1
v_gene: TRBV7-2
abundance: few
d_gene: NA
CDR3aa: CASRRGGGDTEAFF
CDR3nt: TGTGCCAGCAGGAGAGGGGGTGGGGACACTGAAGCTTTCTTT

j_gene: TRBJ1-5
v_gene: TRBV21-1
abundance: NA
d_gene: NA
CDR3aa: CASSREFREGDQPQHF
CDR3nt: TGTGCCAGCAGCAGAGAATTCAGGGAGGGAGATCAGCCCCAGCATTTT

j_gene: TRBJ1-1
v_gene: TRBV11-2
abundance: NA
d_gene: NA
CDR3aa: CASSLDAGNTEAFF
CDR3nt: TGTGCCAGCAGCTTAGACGCGGGGAACACTGAAGCTTTCTTT

j_gene: TRBJ1-4
v_gene: TRBV4-3
abundance: NA
d_gene: NA
CDR3aa: CASSQSNVEKLFF
CDR3nt: TGCGCCAGCAGCCAAAGCAATGTTGAAAAACTGTTTTTT

j_gene: TRBJ1-2
v_gene: TRBV4-3
abundance: NA
d_gene: NA
CDR3aa: CASSPRGVYGYTF
CDR3nt: TGCGCCAGCAGCCCGCGGGGGGTCTATGGCTACACCTTC

j_gene: TRBJ1-1
v_gene: TRBV7-9
abundance: NA
d_gene: TRBD1
CDR3aa: CASSLSYRGRTEAFF
CDR3nt: TGTGCCAGCAGCTTATCGTACAGGGGGCGAACTGAAGCTTTCTTT

j_gene: TRBJ2-1
v_gene: TRBV5-4
abundance: once
d_gene: TRBD2
CDR3aa: CASSFILGGGRNEQFF
CDR3nt: TGTGCCAGCAGCTTCATCCTTGGGGGGGGACGGAATGAGCAGTTCTTC

j_gene: TRBJ2-1
v_gene: TRBV18
abundance: NA
d_gene: TRBD2
CDR3aa: CASSALAGGDNEQFF
CDR3nt: TGTGCCAGCTCAGCATTAGCGGGTGGCGACAATGAGCAGTTCTTC

j_gene: TRBJ2-1
v_gene: TRBV9
abundance: NA
d_gene: TRBD2
CDR3aa: CASSVVAGVYNEQFF
CDR3nt: TGTGCCAGCAGCGTAGTAGCGGGAGTCTACAATGAGCAGTTCTTC

j_gene: TRBJ1-6
v_gene: TRBV6-6
abundance: NA
d_gene: TRBD1
CDR3aa: CASRQGSGGSPLHF
CDR3nt: TGTGCCAGCAGACAGGGGAGTGGCGGTTCACCCCTCCACTTT

j_gene: TRBJ2-7
v_gene: TRBV11-2
abundance: once
d_gene: NA
CDR3aa: CASSSILDRRAF
CDR3nt: TGTGCCAGCAGCTCAATTCTGGACAGGAGGGCCTTC

j_gene: TRBJ2-5
v_gene: TRBV5-1
abundance: once
d_gene: NA
CDR3aa: CASSAATASQETQYF
CDR3nt: TGCGCCAGCAGCGCGGCAACGGCCAGCCAAGAGACCCAGTACTTC

j_gene: TRBJ2-2
v_gene: TRBV7-2
abundance: few
d_gene: TRBD2
CDR3aa: CASSGLAGETLGTGELFF
CDR3nt: TGTGCCAGCAGCGGTTTAGCGGGGGAGACCTTGGGGACCGGGGAGCTGTTTTTT

j_gene: TRBJ1-6
v_gene: TRBV4-3
abundance: NA
d_gene: NA
CDR3aa: CATAQGSYNSPLHF
CDR3nt: TGCGCCACCGCACAGGGCTCCTATAATTCACCCCTCCACTTT

j_gene: TRBJ2-1
v_gene: TRBV15
abundance: NA
d_gene: NA
CDR3aa: CATSRDRPGSLTYNEQFF
CDR3nt: TGTGCCACCAGCAGAGATCGTCCGGGGAGTCTCACCTACAATGAGCAGTTCTTC

j_gene: TRBJ1-1
v_gene: TRBV4-1
abundance: NA
d_gene: NA
CDR3aa: CASSHLTGTRTEAFF
CDR3nt: TGCGCCAGCAGCCACCTGACAGGAACGAGGACTGAAGCTTTCTTT

j_gene: TRBJ1-2
v_gene: TRBV30
abundance: NA
d_gene: NA
CDR3aa: CAWTLGGDYGYTF
CDR3nt: TGTGCCTGGACTTTGGGGGGGGATTATGGCTACACCTTC

j_gene: TRBJ2-5
v_gene: TRBV25-1
abundance: NA
d_gene: NA
CDR3aa: CASSECTEGKETQYF
CDR3nt: TGTGCCAGCAGTGAATGTACGGAGGGTAAAGAGACCCAGTACTTC

j_gene: TRBJ1-2
v_gene: TRBV7-9
abundance: NA
d_gene: NA
CDR3aa: CASSAHRDKNGYTF
CDR3nt: TGTGCCAGCAGCGCTCACCGGGACAAAAATGGCTACACCTTC

j_gene: TRBJ1-4
v_gene: TRBV4-1
abundance: NA
d_gene: TRBD1
CDR3aa: CASSLPDRENEKLFF
CDR3nt: TGCGCCAGCAGCCTTCCGGACAGGGAGAATGAAAAACTGTTTTTT

j_gene: TRBJ2-3
v_gene: TRBV2
abundance: NA
d_gene: TRBD1
CDR3aa: CASSEQGAHTDTQYF
CDR3nt: TGTGCCAGCAGTGAGCAGGGGGCACACACAGATACGCAGTATTTT

j_gene: TRBJ1-5
v_gene: TRBV5-5
abundance: NA
d_gene: NA
CDR3aa: CASSSGSSNQPQHF
CDR3nt: TGTGCCAGCAGCTCCGGGTCGAGCAATCAGCCCCAGCATTTT

j_gene: TRBJ2-5
v_gene: TRBV21-1
abundance: NA
d_gene: NA
CDR3aa: CASSKHLEIAVYQETQYF
CDR3nt: TGTGCCAGCAGCAAACACCTCGAGATAGCAGTGTACCAAGAGACCCAGTACTTC

j_gene: TRBJ2-7
v_gene: TRBV7-8
abundance: NA
d_gene: NA
CDR3aa: CASSPRGTGGFYEQYF
CDR3nt: TGTGCCAGCAGCCCCCGAGGGACTGGGGGGTTCTACGAGCAGTACTTC

j_gene: TRBJ2-2
v_gene: TRBV9
abundance: NA
d_gene: NA
CDR3aa: CASSVGRAGELFF
CDR3nt: TGTGCCAGCAGCGTAGGTCGCGCCGGGGAGCTGTTTTTT

j_gene: TRBJ1-1
v_gene: TRBV6-1
abundance: NA
d_gene: TRBD1
CDR3aa: CASSPQGGTEAFF
CDR3nt: TGTGCCAGCAGTCCACAGGGGGGCACTGAAGCTTTCTTT

j_gene: TRBJ1-2
v_gene: TRBV12-5
abundance: NA
d_gene: NA
CDR3aa: CASGHSTGGYTF
CDR3nt: TGTGCTAGTGGTCATTCAACGGGGGGCTACACCTTC

j_gene: TRBJ1-3
v_gene: TRBV6-6
abundance: NA
d_gene: NA
CDR3aa: CASSEVGNTIYF
CDR3nt: TGTGCCAGCTCAGAGGTTGGAAACACCATATATTTT

j_gene: TRBJ1-3
v_gene: TRBV25-1
abundance: NA
d_gene: TRBD1
CDR3aa: CASSGWTGGGNTIYF
CDR3nt: TGTGCCAGCAGTGGGTGGACAGGGGGTGGAAACACCATATATTTT

j_gene: TRBJ2-5
v_gene: TRBV5-4
abundance: NA
d_gene: TRBD2
CDR3aa: CASSQTSGGTGETQYF
CDR3nt: TGTGCCAGCAGCCAGACTAGCGGGGGTACGGGAGAGACCCAGTACTTC

j_gene: TRBJ1-2
v_gene: TRBV28
abundance: few
d_gene: NA
CDR3aa: CASSSTSTGNYGYTF
CDR3nt: TGTGCCAGCAGTTCGACCTCGACAGGAAACTATGGCTACACCTTC

j_gene: TRBJ2-7
v_gene: TRBV28
abundance: NA
d_gene: NA
CDR3aa: CASSSSGIWTYEQYF
CDR3nt: TGTGCCAGCAGTTCCTCAGGGATATGGACCTACGAGCAGTACTTC

j_gene: TRBJ1-3
v_gene: TRBV5-4
abundance: NA
d_gene: NA
CDR3aa: CASSPGGENGNTIYF
CDR3nt: TGTGCCAGCAGCCCCGGGGGGGAGAATGGAAACACCATATATTTT

j_gene: TRBJ2-7
v_gene: TRBV28
abundance: NA
d_gene: TRBD1
CDR3aa: CASSSHPGGGEQYF
CDR3nt: TGTGCCAGCAGTTCCCATCCAGGGGGCGGCGAGCAGTACTTC

j_gene: TRBJ2-6
v_gene: TRBV5-6
abundance: NA
d_gene: NA
CDR3aa: CASSPGLNGANVLTF
CDR3nt: TGTGCCAGCAGTCCAGGGTTGAACGGGGCCAACGTCCTGACTTTC

j_gene: TRBJ1-5
v_gene: TRBV30
abundance: NA
d_gene: TRBD1
CDR3aa: CAWSGGTGGDQPQHF
CDR3nt: TGTGCCTGGAGTGGAGGAACAGGGGGCGACCAGCCCCAGCATTTT

j_gene: TRBJ1-1
v_gene: TRBV28
abundance: NA
d_gene: NA
CDR3aa: CASSFFRGNTEAFF
CDR3nt: TGTGCCAGCAGTTTTTTTAGGGGGAACACTGAAGCTTTCTTT

j_gene: TRBJ2-7
v_gene: TRBV9
abundance: NA
d_gene: TRBD1
CDR3aa: CASSVAGTGAYEQYF
CDR3nt: TGTGCCAGCAGCGTAGCTGGGACAGGGGCCTACGAGCAGTACTTC

j_gene: TRBJ1-1
v_gene: TRBV2
abundance: NA
d_gene: TRBD1
CDR3aa: CAISDRDGTEAFF
CDR3nt: TGTGCCATATCGGACAGGGATGGCACTGAAGCTTTCTTT